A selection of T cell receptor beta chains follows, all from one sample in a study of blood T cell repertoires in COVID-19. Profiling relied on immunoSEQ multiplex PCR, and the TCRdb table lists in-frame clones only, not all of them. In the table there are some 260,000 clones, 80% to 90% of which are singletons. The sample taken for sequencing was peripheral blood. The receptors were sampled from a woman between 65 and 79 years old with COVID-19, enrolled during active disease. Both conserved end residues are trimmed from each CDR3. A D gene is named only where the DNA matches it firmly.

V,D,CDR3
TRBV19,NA,ASSMTGVGEQY
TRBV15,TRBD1,ATSRDRHTDTQY
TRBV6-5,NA,ATLPWAGTTEAF
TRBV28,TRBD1,ASSLPGQGIGETQY
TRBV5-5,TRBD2,ASSLFWTSGLNEQF
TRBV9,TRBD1,ASSVPGQGETQY
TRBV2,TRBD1,ASSEVRTGGASEF
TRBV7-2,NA,ASSPTTRSSGNTIY
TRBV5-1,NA,ASSLAGGKAGELF
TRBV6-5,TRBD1,ASSRGQGNQPQH
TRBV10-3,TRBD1,ATWDSYGYT
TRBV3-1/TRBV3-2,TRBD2,ASSPRMGGRAPDTQY
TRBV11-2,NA,ASSPIYEQY
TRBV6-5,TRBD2,ASSAGTSRAGELF
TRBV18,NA,ASSPQEGQETQY
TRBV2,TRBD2,ASSVSAGSNGELF
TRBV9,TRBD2,ASSVVGSGRALSNTGELF
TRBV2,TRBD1,ASSKITGVNYGYT
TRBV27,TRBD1,ASSRQGVGLSTDTQY
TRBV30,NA,AWSVQGAQPQH
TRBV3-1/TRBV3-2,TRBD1,ASRQRTGGTEAF
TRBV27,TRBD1,ASSLSTGVDGYT
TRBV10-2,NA,ASAAGIKVTEAF
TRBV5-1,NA,ASRGTETDTQY
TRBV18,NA,ASSPRTESTPLH
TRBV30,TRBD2,AWSDPFRAGNEQF
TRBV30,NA,AWSKRSYGEQF
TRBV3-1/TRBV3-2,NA,ASRHTSSGPQH
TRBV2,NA,ASSSRGRLETQY
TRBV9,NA,ASSVALGSGYGYT
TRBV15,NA,ATSEQRVLEPQH
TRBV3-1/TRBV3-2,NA,ASSQPGLGEDTQY
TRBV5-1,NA,ASSELNTGELF
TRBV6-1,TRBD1,ASSALTGTGDYGYT
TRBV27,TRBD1,ASSLSGQGAPGANVLT
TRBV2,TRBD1,ATTIQGGDSPLH
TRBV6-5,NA,ASSYGGSNSPLH
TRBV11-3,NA,ASSTQGGSEQY
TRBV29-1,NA,SVEFFGPGERDTQY
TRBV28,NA,ASNDRNSPLH
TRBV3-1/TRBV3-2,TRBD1,ASSQGTGNNEQF
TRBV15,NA,ATSRDLAGRPYEQY
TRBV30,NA,AWSARGYTEAF
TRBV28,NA,ASSLYRQEEAF
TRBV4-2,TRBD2,ASSQIIAGKVGELF
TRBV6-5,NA,ASQRVSDTEAF
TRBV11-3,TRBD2,ASRPGTSGSNGGELF
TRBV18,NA,ASSPWGRDTGELF
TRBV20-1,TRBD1,SASSGQGDGQPQH
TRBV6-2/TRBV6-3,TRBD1,ASSYYDRGYPEAF
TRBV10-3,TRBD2,AISGRTSGTGELF
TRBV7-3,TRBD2,ASSPTSATYNEQF
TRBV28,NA,ASSPSDNYGYT
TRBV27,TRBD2,ASLAGGDTQY
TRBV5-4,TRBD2,ASSLDTGLAGVEQY
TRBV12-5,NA,ASGLSPVTEAF
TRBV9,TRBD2,ASSAGRTSGQETQY
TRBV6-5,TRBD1,ASSLTGDTEAF
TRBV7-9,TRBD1,ASRQGQGTYNEQF